The 18 T cell receptor beta chains presented below share a single source sample, sequenced in a study of response to subunit inactivated influenza vaccine. TCRdb re-analysed the RT-PCR reads in MiXCR, keeping a single row per CDR3 protein. The data show under 500,000 distinct CDR3 sequences, approximately 11% seen once. The sample in question was PBMCs from blood, obtained 40 to 50 days after vaccination. These receptors were obtained from a man aged 50 to 59 who received an inactivated influenza vaccine.

Only a few counts were recorded for this clonotype. The J gene is TRBJ1-2, the V gene TRBV6-2 or TRBV6-3; tentatively, D is TRBD1 (6 bases). The CDR3 extends over 12 amino acids. Between the trimmed V and J ends, which lost 7 bases and 4 bases, there was a span of 10 bases. Germline lookup yields CDR1 MNHEY and CDR2 SVGEGT. The CDR3 reads CASTTGLYGYTF. The CDR3 DNA reads TGTGCCAGCACCACAGGGCTCTATGGCTACACCTTC.

This chain links TRBV20-1 with TRBJ1-2; possible D gene TRBD1, 5 bases. This CDR3 has 14 residues. V was cut by 3 bases and J by 4 bases, with 15 bases left in between. Germline lookup yields CDR1 DFQATT and CDR2 SNEGSKA (reference sequence). CDR3 loop: CSASSQGVSYGYTF. The CDR3 DNA reads TGCAGTGCTAGTAGTCAGGGAGTATCCTATGGCTACACCTTC.

This clonotype was counted only a few times. The rearrangement uses TRBV24-1 and TRBJ2-3; the D gene is possibly TRBD1 (5 bases). CDR1 is KGHDR and CDR2 is SFDVKD in the germline V gene. V shed 0 bases and J shed 8 bases, with 8 bases lying between them. The CDR3 extends over 13 amino acids. DNA of the CDR3: TGTGCCACCAGTGATTTGCGTCAGGGTACGCAGTATTTT. It translates to CATSDLRQGTQYF.

The chain has TRBV11-2 and TRBJ2-7, with 10 bases fitting TRBD2. The CDR3 sequence is 18 residues long. The germline gives CDR1 SGHAT, CDR2 FQNNGV. Unmatched junction bases numbered 15, after V lost 3 bases and J lost 4 bases. CDR3 nucleotide sequence: TGTGCCAGCAGCTTTCGGACAGGTTTAGCGGGGGGAACTTACGAGCAGTACTTC. As protein: CASSFRTGLAGGTYEQYF.

The J gene is TRBJ2-6, the V gene TRBV6-2 or TRBV6-3; a possible D gene is TRBD2 (5 bases). This CDR3 region has 16 residues. V was cut by 4 bases and J by 0 bases, with 10 bases left in between. Germline CDR1 MNHEY, CDR2 SVGEGT. CDR3 protein: CASSSYGVSGANVLTF. The DNA for the CDR3 is TGTGCCAGCAGTTCATACGGGGTCTCTGGGGCCAACGTCCTGACTTTC.

Details on this clonotype: A read error is possible here, since a much larger clone lies one base away. The chain recombines TRBV5-1 with TRBJ2-1; 10 nucleotides agree with TRBD2. The CDR3 contains 16 residues. With V trimmed by 0 bases and J by 4 bases, 4 bases remained unmatched. CDR1 SGHRS and CDR2 YFSETQ come from the germline V gene. The CDR3 sequence is CASSLVSTSGYNEQFF. For the CDR3, the DNA is TGCGCCAGCAGCTTGGTATCGACTAGCGGGTACAATGAGCAGTTCTTC.

A few counts support this clonotype. This chain joins TRBV2 and TRBJ1-3; perhaps TRBD1 as D (5 bases). The CDR3 has 16 amino acids. The germline gives CDR1 SNHLY, CDR2 FYNNEI. V was cut by 3 bases and J by 1 base, with 13 bases left in between. CDR3 in DNA: TGTGCCAGCAGTGAGGGTGGGGCAGTGTCTGGAAACACCATATATTTT. It is translated as CASSEGGAVSGNTIYF.

The sample holds a few counts of this clonotype. This chain connects TRBV30 to TRBJ1-4; the match to TRBD1 covers 8 bases. The V gene's germline CDR1 is GTSNPN and CDR2 SVGIG (reference sequence). Trimming removed 1 base from V and 9 bases from J; junction bases left unmatched: 10. CDR3 length: 15 residues. The CDR3 spells CAWSAPLRQGQKLFF. The CDR3 bases are TGTGCCTGGAGTGCACCCCTTCGACAGGGGCAAAAACTGTTTTTT.

The chain combines TRBV20-1 with TRBJ2-7; 10 bases are a match to TRBD2. V lost 6 bases and J lost 3; bases outside the gene matches: 5. Per the germline V gene, CDR1 is DFQATT and CDR2 is SNEGSKA (reference sequence). The CDR3 extends over 13 amino acids. The CDR3 reads CSASGTSDYEQYF. The CDR3 coding sequence is TGCAGTGCCTCAGGGACTAGCGACTACGAGCAGTACTTC.

This clonotype was found many times. The V and J genes are TRBV29-1 and TRBJ2-1; 7 positions agree with TRBD1. V lost 7 bases, J lost 3 bases, and 12 bases stayed unmatched. The length of the CDR3 is 15 residues. Germline loops: CDR1 SQVTM, CDR2 ANQGSEA. CDR3 DNA sequence: TGCAGCGCTGAGGGTGGACAGGCGAACTACAATGAGCAGTTCTTC. Protein: CSAEGGQANYNEQFF.

This clonotype was seen a few times. CDR3 loop: CASSYYDGYGYTF. CDR3 coding DNA: TGTGCCAGCAGTTACTACGACGGCTATGGCTACACCTTC. The rearrangement joins TRBV6-5 to TRBJ1-2, with D unresolved. This CDR3 contains 13 residues. Germline V gene sequence: CDR1 MNHEY, CDR2 SVGAGI. V gave up 1 base and J gave up 4 bases, with 7 bases separating them.

The V and J genes are TRBV4-2 and TRBJ1-6, with a possible D match to TRBD1 (6 bases). Germline CDR1 reads LGHNA; CDR2 reads YNFKEQ. V was cut by 0 bases and J by 8 bases, with 8 bases left in between. The CDR3 is made up of 14 amino acids. The CDR3 loop reads CASSQERGDSPLHF. The DNA for the CDR3 is TGTGCCAGCAGCCAAGAGAGGGGGGATTCACCCCTCCACTTT.

The genes are TRBV7-2 and TRBJ2-1, with 8 nucleotides matching TRBD2. After removal of 1 base from V and 14 bases from J, the junction contained 7 bases not matched to a gene. CDR3 length: 13 amino acids. CDR1 and CDR2 (germline): SGHTA, FQGNSA. The CDR3 nucleotides are TGTGCCAGCAGCTTAGTGCGGGGGGAGAGGAAGTTCTTC. Translated: CASSLVRGERKFF.

The chain carries TRBV20-1 and TRBJ2-3, with D uncertain. Per the germline V gene, CDR1 is DFQATT and CDR2 is SNEGSKA (reference sequence). This CDR3 region has 15 residues. Trimming shortened V by 1 base and J by 6 bases, and 17 bases separated the two germline ends. The CDR3 bases are TGCAGTGCTAGAGTTTCTCGCGGTCACTCGGATACGCAGTATTTT. It specifies CSARVSRGHSDTQYF.

This clonotype appeared many times. An end of the junction does not agree with germline; a read error may underlie this. V is TRBV5-1 and J is TRBJ2-1; D gene uncertain. CDR1 and CDR2 (germline): SGHRS, YFSETQ. This CDR3 has 12 amino acids. The CDR3, as DNA: TGTGCCAGCAGTCTTGGGTCGGATGAGCAGTTCTTC. This codes for CASSLGSDEQFF.

The rearrangement joins TRBV6-1 to TRBJ2-7; D remains ambiguous. The germline gives CDR1 MNHNS, CDR2 SASEGT. The CDR3 consists of 16 residues. Trimming removed 5 bases from V and 0 bases from J, with 17 bases in between. CDR3 in amino acids: CASSPPWRHLSYEQYF. The DNA for the CDR3 is TGTGCCAGCAGTCCTCCGTGGCGACACCTCTCCTACGAGCAGTACTTC.

This clonotype has only a few counts. The chain recombines TRBV20-1 with TRBJ2-7; 8 bases line up with TRBD1. Germline V lookup: CDR1 DFQATT, CDR2 SNEGSKA (reference sequence). The CDR3 consists of 14 residues. The ends lost 3 bases at V and 4 bases at J; junction bases unmatched: 8. CDR3 protein: CSASSPGGGYEQYF. CDR3 sequence (DNA): TGCAGTGCTAGTTCGCCAGGGGGCGGATACGAGCAGTACTTC.

This clonotype was detected many times. The rearrangement joins TRBV5-6 to TRBJ2-5; D is ambiguous. This CDR3 is built from 13 residues. Germline V CDR1 and CDR2: SGHDT, YYEEEE. Trimming stripped 4 bases from V and 4 bases from J, with 11 bases between. In DNA form, the CDR3 reads TGTGCCAGCAGCAGGGAACTTGTAGAGACCCAGTACTTC. This translates into CASSRELVETQYF.